This T cell receptor (beta chain) was observed in a study of Ad26.COV2.S vaccination and SARS-CoV-2 variants. Study summary: Dosing was one shot or two shots 56 days apart.

The method was immunoSEQ multiplex PCR; TCRdb's version includes in-frame clones alone and lacks a portion of them. The table shows some 480,000 clones, with approximately 90% occurring only once. CDR3 length equals 10 residues. The germline V and J ends were trimmed by 11 bases and 4 bases, with 8 bases remaining between them. In germline, CDR1 is MNHEY, CDR2 SVGAGI. Treatment: about 20 received Ad26.COV2.S at low or high dose, single or two shots; several received placebo; per-sample allocation not given. Day 63 following the first vaccine or placebo injection was when the samples were taken. An Ad26 vector expressing Wuhan-strain SARS-CoV-2 spike served as the vaccine. Comments on this clone: Its target is unknown.

Study-level findings and limits: Vaccinees displayed broader spike-specific TCR repertoires than placebo recipients. Reported post-vaccination CD8+ and CD4+ T cell responses to spike showed substantial breadth.

The sequencing used peripheral blood, collected in a trial of Ad26.COV2.S vaccine versus placebo. This TCR was sampled from a person between 18 and 60 years old who received the Ad26.COV2.S COVID-19 vaccine or a placebo. This chain joins TRBV6-5 and TRBJ2-5; D might be TRBD1 (6 bases). The CDR3 region has the DNA TGTGCCGGGGGCAGAGAGACCCAGTACTTC. This gives the protein CAGGRETQYF.